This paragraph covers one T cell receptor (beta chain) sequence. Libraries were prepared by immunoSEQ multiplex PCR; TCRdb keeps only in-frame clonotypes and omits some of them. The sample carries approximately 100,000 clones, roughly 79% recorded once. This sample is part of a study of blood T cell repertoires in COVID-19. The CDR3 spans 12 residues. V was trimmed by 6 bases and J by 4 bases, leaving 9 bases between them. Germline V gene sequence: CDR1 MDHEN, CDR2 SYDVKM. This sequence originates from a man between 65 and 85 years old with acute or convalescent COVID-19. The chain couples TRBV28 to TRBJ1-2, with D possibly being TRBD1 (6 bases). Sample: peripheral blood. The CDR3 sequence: CASSIQGYGYTF. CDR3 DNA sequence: TGTGCCAGCAGCATACAGGGCTATGGCTACACCTTC.